The source of this T cell receptor (beta chain) is a study of blood T cell repertoires in COVID-19. The repertoire was sequenced with immunoSEQ multiplex PCR; TCRdb's copy has only in-frame clones and lacks some. The repertoire includes some 350,000 clones, about 90% of them detected once, and 6% to 7.5% sits in the top ten. V trimming: 5 bases; J trimming: 2 bases; junction bases outside the gene matches: 5. Per germline, CDR1 MNHEY and CDR2 SVGAGI. This CDR3 is built from 14 residues. This chain joins TRBV6-5 and TRBJ2-7; the match to TRBD1 covers 8 bases. This clonotype originated in a man between 18 and 29 years old with active or convalescent COVID-19. Material: peripheral blood. CDR3: CASSRTGSPYEQYF. As DNA, the CDR3 is TGTGCCAGCAGTCGGACAGGGTCCCCCTACGAGCAGTACTTC.